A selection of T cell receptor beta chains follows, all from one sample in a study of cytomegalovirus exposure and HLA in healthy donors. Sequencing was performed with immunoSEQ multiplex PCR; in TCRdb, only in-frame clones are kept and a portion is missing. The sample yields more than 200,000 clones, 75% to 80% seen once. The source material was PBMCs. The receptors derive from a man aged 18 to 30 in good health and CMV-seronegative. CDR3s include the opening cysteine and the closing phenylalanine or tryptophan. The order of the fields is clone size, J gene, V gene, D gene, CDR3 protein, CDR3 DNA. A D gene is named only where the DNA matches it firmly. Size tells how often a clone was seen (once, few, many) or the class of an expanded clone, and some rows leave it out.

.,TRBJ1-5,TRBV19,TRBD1,CASSIPLPGQGVQPQHF,TGTGCCAGTAGTATCCCCCTTCCTGGACAGGGGGTTCAGCCCCAGCATTTT
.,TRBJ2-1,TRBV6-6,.,CASSSQGLGIYNEQFF,TGTGCCAGCAGTTCACAGGGTTTGGGGATATACAATGAGCAGTTCTTC
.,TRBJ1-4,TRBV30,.,CALVRVNSLNEKLFF,TGTGCCCTCGTGAGAGTAAACAGCCTCAATGAAAAACTGTTTTTT
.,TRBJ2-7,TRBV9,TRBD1,CASSLEGTEAYEQYF,TGTGCCAGCAGCCTAGAAGGGACAGAAGCCTACGAGCAGTACTTC
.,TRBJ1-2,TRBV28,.,CASQTGSSTHGYTF,TGTGCCAGCCAAACCGGGAGCAGTACTCATGGCTACACCTTC
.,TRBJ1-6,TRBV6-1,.,CASSLPGDRLPLHF,TGTGCCAGCAGCCTCCCAGGGGACCGACTCCCCCTCCACTTT
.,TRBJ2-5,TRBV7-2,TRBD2,CASSSASGGGETQYF,TGTGCCAGCAGCTCGGCGTCGGGAGGAGGTGAGACCCAGTACTTC
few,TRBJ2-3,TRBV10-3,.,CAIGRTASTDTQYF,TGTGCCATCGGCCGGACTGCTAGCACAGATACGCAGTATTTT
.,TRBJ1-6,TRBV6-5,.,CASKMETANSPLHF,TGTGCCAGCAAGATGGAGACGGCCAATTCACCCCTCCACTTT
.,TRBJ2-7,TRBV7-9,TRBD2,CASSGTLGGTYEQYF,TGTGCCAGCAGCGGGACCCTGGGAGGGACCTACGAGCAGTACTTC
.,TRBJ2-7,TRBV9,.,CASSVYPSSGSYEQYF,TGTGCCAGCAGCGTATACCCCTCATCAGGCTCCTACGAGCAGTACTTC
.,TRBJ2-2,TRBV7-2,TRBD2,CASSSSLLAGVVGELFF,TGTGCCAGCAGCTCCAGTCTACTAGCGGGGGTGGTCGGGGAGCTGTTTTTT
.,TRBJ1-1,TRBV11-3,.,CASSFGQVGTEAFF,TGTGCCAGCAGCTTTGGGCAGGTGGGCACTGAAGCTTTCTTT
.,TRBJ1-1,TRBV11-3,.,CASSAGGNTEAFF,TGTGCCAGCAGCGCAGGAGGAAACACTGAAGCTTTCTTT
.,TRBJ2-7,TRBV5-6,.,CASSASSEQYF,TGTGCCAGCAGCGCTTCCAGCGAGCAGTACTTC
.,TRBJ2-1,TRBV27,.,CASSSVRESFYNEQFF,TGTGCCAGCAGCTCCGTACGGGAGAGCTTTTACAATGAGCAGTTCTTC
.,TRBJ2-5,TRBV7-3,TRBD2,CASSLKASGGTQYF,TGTGCCAGCAGCTTGAAGGCTAGCGGGGGGACCCAGTACTTC
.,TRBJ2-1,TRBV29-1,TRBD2,CSVGFSGDYNEQFF,TGCAGCGTTGGATTTAGCGGGGACTACAATGAGCAGTTCTTC
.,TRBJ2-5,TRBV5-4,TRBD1,CASSYRDRGPETQYF,TGTGCCAGCAGCTACCGGGACAGGGGCCCCGAGACCCAGTACTTC
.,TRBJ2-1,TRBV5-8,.,CASSSGNVRGYNEQFF,TGTGCCAGCAGCTCCGGAAACGTGAGAGGGTACAATGAGCAGTTCTTC
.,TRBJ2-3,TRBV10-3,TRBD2,CAIMSTGGNTDTQYF,TGTGCCATCATGTCAACGGGAGGAAACACAGATACGCAGTATTTT
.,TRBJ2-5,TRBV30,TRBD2,CAWSGGLAAPQETQYF,TGTGCCTGGAGTGGGGGTCTAGCGGCGCCGCAAGAGACCCAGTACTTC
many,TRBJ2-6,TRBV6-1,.,CASSEEVSGANVLTF,TGTGCCAGCAGTGAGGAGGTCTCTGGGGCCAACGTCCTGACTTTC
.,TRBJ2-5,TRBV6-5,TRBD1,CASSPGTGFRETQYF,TGTGCCAGCAGTCCCGGGACAGGGTTCAGAGAGACCCAGTACTTC
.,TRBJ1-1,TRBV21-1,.,CATLGRVLRGNTEAFF,TGTGCCACCCTGGGGAGGGTTCTTCGGGGGAACACTGAAGCTTTCTTT
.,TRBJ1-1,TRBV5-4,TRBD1,CASSLQGGTEAFF,TGTGCCAGCAGTCTACAGGGGGGAACTGAAGCTTTCTTT
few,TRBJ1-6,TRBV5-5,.,CASSLEVGLSYNSPLHF,TGTGCCAGCAGCTTGGAGGTGGGGCTCTCCTATAATTCACCCCTCCACTTT
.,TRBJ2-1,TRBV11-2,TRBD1,CASSPGQGRGNEQFF,TGTGCCAGCAGCCCTGGACAGGGAAGGGGGAATGAGCAGTTCTTC
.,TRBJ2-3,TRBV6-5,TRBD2,CASKAGGLSDTQYF,TGTGCCAGCAAGGCGGGAGGCTTGTCCGATACGCAGTATTTT
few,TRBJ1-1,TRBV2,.,CASSGRRDTEAFF,TGTGCCAGCAGTGGGAGGAGGGACACTGAAGCTTTCTTT
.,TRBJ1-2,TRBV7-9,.,CASSISGLLPNYGYTF,TGTGCCAGCAGCATTAGCGGACTCCTACCCAACTATGGCTACACCTTC
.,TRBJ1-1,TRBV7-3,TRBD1,CASSLTGQGNTEAFF,TGTGCCAGCAGCTTAACGGGACAGGGGAACACTGAAGCTTTCTTT
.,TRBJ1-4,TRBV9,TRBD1,CASSVRGTGPNEKLFF,TGTGCCAGCAGCGTAAGGGGGACAGGGCCTAATGAAAAACTGTTTTTT
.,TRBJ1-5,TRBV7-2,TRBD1,CASSLIGGGSNQPQHF,TGTGCCAGCAGCTTAATAGGGGGCGGTAGCAATCAGCCCCAGCATTTT
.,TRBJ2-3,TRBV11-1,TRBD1,CASSLDRGPGDTQYF,TGTGCCAGCAGCTTAGACAGGGGGCCTGGAGATACGCAGTATTTT
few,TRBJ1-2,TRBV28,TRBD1,CASSSGGNYGYTF,TGTGCCAGCAGTTCAGGGGGGAACTATGGCTACACCTTC
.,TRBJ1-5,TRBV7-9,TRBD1,CASSPDRGYSNQPQHF,TGTGCCAGCAGCCCAGACAGGGGATATAGCAATCAGCCCCAGCATTTT
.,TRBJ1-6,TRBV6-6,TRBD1,CASSSALDRVNSPLHF,TGTGCCAGCAGCTCGGCCCTCGACAGGGTTAATTCACCCCTCCACTTT
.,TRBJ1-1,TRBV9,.,CASSVLGGDTEAFF,TGTGCCAGCAGCGTTCTTGGAGGGGACACTGAAGCTTTCTTT
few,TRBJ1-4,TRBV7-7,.,CASSLVGATNEKLFF,TGTGCTAGCAGCTTAGTAGGAGCAACTAATGAAAAACTGTTTTTT
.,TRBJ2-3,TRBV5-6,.,CASSLAIGSTDTQYF,TGTGCCAGCAGCTTAGCCATCGGGAGCACAGATACGCAGTATTTT
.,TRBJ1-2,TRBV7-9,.,CASSLRQDVYTF,TGTGCCAGCAGCTTACGTCAGGATGTCTACACCTTC
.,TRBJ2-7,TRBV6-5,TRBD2,CASSRMGGSSYEQYF,TGTGCCAGCAGCCGGATGGGGGGGAGCTCCTACGAGCAGTACTTC
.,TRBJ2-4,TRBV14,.,CASSHARSIQYF,TGTGCCAGCAGCCACGCTCGGAGCATTCAGTACTTC
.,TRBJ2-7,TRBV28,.,CASSSGIYEQYF,TGTGCCAGCAGTTCGGGGATCTACGAGCAGTACTTC